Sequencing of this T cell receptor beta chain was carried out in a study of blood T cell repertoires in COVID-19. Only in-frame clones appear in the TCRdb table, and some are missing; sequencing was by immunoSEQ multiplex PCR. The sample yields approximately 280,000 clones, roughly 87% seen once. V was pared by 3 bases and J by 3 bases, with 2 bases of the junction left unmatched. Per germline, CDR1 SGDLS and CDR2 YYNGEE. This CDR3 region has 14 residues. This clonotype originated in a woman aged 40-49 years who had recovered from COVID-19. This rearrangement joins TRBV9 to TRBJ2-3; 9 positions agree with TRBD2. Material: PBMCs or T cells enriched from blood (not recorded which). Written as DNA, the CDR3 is TGTGCCAGCAGCGGAAGCGGGAGGACAGATACGCAGTATTTT. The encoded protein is CASSGSGRTDTQYF.